The TCR beta chain described here comes from a study of T cell clones after liver transplantation. The germline V and J ends were trimmed by 1 base and 8 bases, with 9 bases remaining between them. CDR1 is SGHDN, CDR2 FVKESK, per germline. This CDR3 has 14 amino acids. Profiled with immunoSEQ multiplex PCR; TCRdb holds only in-frame clones, not every one. The sample has nearly 55,000 clones, around 84% seen once; the top ten hold about 8.9%. This sequence originates from a human donor who received a liver transplant. The sequencing used CD4+ T cells from blood, collected before liver transplant. J is TRBJ1-6 and V is TRBV14; D is unclear. CDR3 DNA sequence: TGTGCCAGCAGCCAAGTATCTCGAGATTCACCCCTCCACTTT. This sequence encodes CASSQVSRDSPLHF.